Detailed here is one T cell receptor (beta chain). Losses at the gene ends were 7 bases for V and 5 bases for J; bases not matched to a gene: 8. This CDR3 region has 14 residues. The germline gives CDR1 LNHDA, CDR2 SQIVND (reference sequence). This sample stems from a study of blood T cell repertoires in COVID-19. Background on the study: COVID-19 samples, acute and convalescent, were from the United States, Italy and Spain. The cDNA or gDNA used as material had been derived from T cells, B-cell-depleted T cells, or PBMCs.

Source study methods: Estimated nucleated cell counts came from reference gene primer amplification. Generated by immunoSEQ multiplex PCR, the TCRdb table keeps only in-frame clones and is missing some. V and J calls and clone size follow that table, whereas D and trimming were derived from the DNA. Of a few hundred thousand clones in the sample, 80% to 90% were seen once. V and J are TRBV19 and TRBJ1-2; 9 bases line up with TRBD1. This clonotype originated in a woman in her forties or fifties with acute or convalescent COVID-19. Material for sequencing was peripheral blood. The CDR3: CASNNRDREYGYTF. The CDR3 coding sequence is TGTGCCAGTAACAACCGGGACAGGGAGTATGGCTACACCTTC.